This TCR beta chain was documented in a study of HIV-infected children after antiretroviral therapy interruption. The table lists this clonotype with a few counts. Its antigen is undetermined. Unique molecular identifiers were included in an RNA-based 3' RACE TCR library. TCRdb reprocessed the 3' RACE reads with MiXCR, giving one entry per CDR3 protein. The table lists some 90,000 distinct CDR3 sequences, 6% to 8.5% of them singletons. Deletions cut 3 bases from V and 8 bases from J, with 19 bases between. The CDR3 totals 15 residues. The germline gives CDR1 DFQATT, CDR2 SNEGSKA (reference sequence). Study-level findings and limits: Sorted CD45RA+ naive cells might include minor non-naive CD45RA+ cells. Naive CD4+ Gini coefficient rose by interruption end, suggesting clonal expansion.

Indicated treatment: PENTA 11 planned treatment interruption arm or continuous ART arm. The sequencing used CD45RA+ CD4+ T cells from PBMCs, pooled from several time points, collected from a donor given antiretroviral therapy, either interrupted or continuous. Subset in this sample: naive CD4+ CD45RA+ CD45RO- T cells. This chain connects TRBV20-1 to TRBJ1-4, with a weak D call TRBD1 (6 bases). This sequence was found in a pool of human donors with HIV. This CDR3 is CSARPRRGSGEKLFF. The CDR3 nucleotides read TGCAGTGCTAGGCCCCGCAGGGGATCCGGCGAAAAACTGTTTTTT.